The 28 T cell receptor beta chains given below trace back to one sample, sequenced in a study of CD8+CD57+ T cells in acquired aplastic anemia. Genomic DNA templated the TCR beta VDJ and CDR3 profiling. TCRdb independently ran MiXCR on the reads; one entry per CDR3 protein. Among approximately 190,000 distinct CDR3 sequences listed, 64% were seen once. Sequenced material: sorted CD4+, CD8+, or CD8+CD57+ T cells (not recorded which) from PBMCs. Receptors were obtained from a human donor with severe aplastic anemia or a healthy control (not recorded which).

V is TRBV24-1 and J is TRBJ2-2; D is tentatively TRBD1 or TRBD2 (5 bases each). V lost 0 bases and J 0 bases, leaving 19 bases between the germline ends. The germline gives CDR1 KGHDR, CDR2 SFDVKD. The CDR3 loop spans 20 amino acids. The CDR3: CATSDLGVPGTGANTGELFF. CDR3 DNA: TGTGCCACCAGTGATTTGGGAGTGCCAGGGACCGGAGCGAACACCGGGGAGCTGTTTTTT.

The chain links TRBV7-6 to TRBJ2-7; tentative D call: TRBD1 (5 bases). CDR1 and CDR2 (germline): SGHVS, FNYEAQ. The length of the CDR3 is 15 residues. V dropped 5 bases and J dropped 0 bases, with 14 bases sitting between them. CDR3 region: CASSLGHITSYEQYF. The CDR3 bases are TGTGCCAGCAGCCTCGGACACATAACCTCCTACGAGCAGTACTTC.

This clonotype was seen once. The V call is TRBV2, the J call TRBJ1-1, with TRBD1 matching over 8 bases. CDR3 length equals 13 residues. J lost 2 bases, V lost 8 bases, and 4 bases had no gene match. Germline lookup yields CDR1 SNHLY and CDR2 FYNNEI. CDR3 sequence: CASRGQGNTEAFF. For the CDR3, the DNA is TGTGCCAGCCGAGGACAGGGCAACACTGAAGCTTTCTTT.

The V and J genes are TRBV7-2 and TRBJ1-2; D is undetermined. The CDR3 totals 12 residues. Germline V gene data show CDR1 as SGHTA and CDR2 as FQGNSA. V lost 5 bases, J lost 6 bases, and 10 bases lay in between. The CDR3 DNA is TGTGCCAGCAGCACAGACAAGGATGGCTACACCTTC. Protein: CASSTDKDGYTF.

This clonotype was counted at least ten times. V and J are TRBV12-3 or TRBV12-4 and TRBJ1-2; D possibly corresponds to TRBD1 (5 bases). There are 13 residues in the CDR3. Trimming left V 6 bases short and J 5 bases short, with 13 bases between. The CDR3 DNA sequence: TGTGCCAGCAGCGACAGCCCTACTTATGGCTACACCTTC. Amino acids: CASSDSPTYGYTF.

The CDR3 loop is CASSVSLGQGVESPLHF. CDR3 coding DNA: TGTGCCAGCAGTGTATCCCTGGGACAGGGGGTAGAGTCACCCCTCCACTTT. The J gene is TRBJ1-6, the V gene TRBV25-1, with 11 nucleotides matching TRBD1. The J segment lost 10 bases and the V segment lost 4 bases, leaving 12 bases of the junction unmatched. Germline V lookup: CDR1 MGHDK, CDR2 SYGVNS. This CDR3 has 17 amino acids. Full variable domain (missing parts from reference TRBV25-1 and TRBJ1-6): EADIYQTPRYLVIGTGKKITLECSQTMGHDKMYWYQQDPGMELHLIHYSYGVNSTEKGDLSSESTVSRIRTEHFPLTLESARPSHTSQYLCASSVSLGQGVESPLHFGNGTRLTVT.

The rearrangement joins TRBV7-2 to TRBJ2-1, with 9 nucleotides matching TRBD2. The V and J ends lost 5 bases and 15 bases, in that order; junction bases with no gene match: 8. Germline V gene sequence: CDR1 SGHTA, CDR2 FQGNSA. The CDR3 sequence is 12 residues long. This CDR3 reads CASSASGTSRFF. DNA for the CDR3: TGTGCCAGCAGCGCTTCCGGGACTAGCCGGTTCTTC.

This chain links TRBV7-8 with TRBJ1-6; 7 bases agree with TRBD1. Losses at the gene ends were 6 bases for V and 0 bases for J; bases not matched to a gene: 5. Germline V gene lookup returns CDR1 SGHVS and CDR2 FQNEAQ. There are 16 residues in the CDR3. In DNA, the CDR3 is TGTGCCAGCAGGGGGGACAGCTACTCCTATAATTCACCCCTCCACTTT. Amino acid sequence: CASRGDSYSYNSPLHF.

The chain couples TRBV7-2 to TRBJ1-1, with TRBD1 as a possible D gene (6 bases). Germline V gives CDR1 SGHTA, CDR2 FQGNSA. Between the trimmed V and J ends, which lost 4 bases and 1 base, there was a span of 19 bases. This CDR3 comprises 17 residues. The CDR3 spells CASSYTNWAGANTEAFF. In DNA form, the CDR3 reads TGTGCCAGCAGCTACACAAACTGGGCAGGGGCGAACACTGAAGCTTTCTTT.

The V gene is TRBV7-3, the J gene TRBJ2-1, with D maybe TRBD2 (5 bases). CDR1 is SGHTA and CDR2 is FQGTGA in the germline V gene. The CDR3 totals 15 residues. The germline V and J ends were trimmed by 2 bases and 5 bases, with 13 bases remaining between them. CDR3: CASSLDERINNEQFF. The CDR3 DNA reads as TGTGCCAGCAGCTTAGACGAGCGGATTAACAATGAGCAGTTCTTC.

The rearrangement links TRBV2 to TRBJ2-7, with D perhaps given as TRBD1 or TRBD2 (6 bases each). The CDR3 loop spans 13 amino acids. CDR1 and CDR2 (germline): SNHLY, FYNNEI. Trimming cost V 7 bases and J 3 bases, with 13 bases left between them. The CDR3 loop reads CASTGDSNYEQYF. As DNA, the CDR3 is TGTGCCAGCACAGGGGACTCGAACTACGAGCAGTACTTC.

The chain carries TRBV20-1 and TRBJ1-5, with TRBD1 matching 8 bases. The CDR3 runs 14 residues. Trimming at V came to 3 bases and at J to 9 bases, leaving 10 bases not matched to a gene. Germline lookup yields CDR1 DFQATT and CDR2 SNEGSKA (reference sequence). The CDR3 protein is CSARDRAIIGPQHF. In DNA, the CDR3 is TGCAGTGCTAGGGACAGGGCGATAATAGGGCCCCAGCATTTT.

The chain has TRBV10-3 and TRBJ2-7; D possibly uses TRBD1 or TRBD2 (6 bases each). The V end was cut by 0 bases, the J end by 3 bases, with 18 bases between. The germline CDR1 and CDR2 sequences are ENHRY and SYGVKD. The CDR3 covers 17 residues. The CDR3 reads CAISESAGAGIVYEQYF. The CDR3 nucleotides are TGTGCCATCAGTGAGTCCGCAGGGGCGGGGATCGTCTACGAGCAGTACTTC.

The count of this clonotype is one. This chain links TRBV20-1 with TRBJ1-1; the D gene is possibly TRBD1 (5 bases). The CDR3 contains 13 residues. CDR1 is DFQATT and CDR2 is SNEGSKA in the germline V gene (reference sequence). Trimming removed 3 bases from V and 1 base from J, with 9 bases in between. CDR3 nucleotide sequence: TGCAGTGCTAGTGGGGCAGAGAACACTGAAGCTTTCTTT. It yields the protein CSASGAENTEAFF.

At least ten counts were recorded for this clonotype. The chain is built from TRBV2 and TRBJ2-1; perhaps TRBD1 as D (6 bases). CDR1 and CDR2 from the germline V gene are SNHLY and FYNNEI. V was trimmed by 2 bases and J by 7 bases, leaving 18 bases between them. The CDR3 spans 16 residues. In nucleotides, the CDR3 is TGTGCCAGCAGTGAACGAACAGGGTATAAGGGGAATGAGCAGTTCTTC. Translation: CASSERTGYKGNEQFF.

The chain carries TRBV7-2 and TRBJ2-2, with D unclear. Trimming stripped 4 bases from V and 9 bases from J, with 9 bases between. The CDR3 runs to 12 residues. Germline CDR1 is SGHTA and CDR2 is FQGNSA. The CDR3 coding sequence is TGTGCCAGCAGCTCCTCGCGGCGGGAGCTGTTTTTT. It translates to CASSSSRRELFF.

The chain links TRBV10-3 to TRBJ2-7, with TRBD2 as a possible D gene (6 bases). Germline CDR1 is ENHRY and CDR2 is SYGVKD. V was clipped by 7 bases and J by 6 bases, with 13 bases between them. CDR3 length equals 12 residues. The CDR3 nucleotides are TGTGCCATCAAAACGGGAGAATCCGAGCAGTACTTC. Amino acids: CAIKTGESEQYF.

The J gene is TRBJ2-5, the V gene TRBV7-2; TRBD1 might be the D (5 bases). Germline V lookup: CDR1 SGHTA, CDR2 FQGNSA. Trimming left V 5 bases short and J 4 bases short, with 11 bases between. The CDR3 loop spans 13 amino acids. The CDR3 bases are TGTGCCAGCAGCGCAACAGGTTCAGAGACCCAGTACTTC. As protein: CASSATGSETQYF.

This clonotype was seen ten or more times. The chain uses TRBV19 and TRBJ2-7; 8 bases agree with TRBD1. Germline V gene sequence: CDR1 LNHDA, CDR2 SQIVND (reference sequence). Trimming took 4 bases from V and 1 from J; bases not matched to a gene: 3. The CDR3 consists of 14 residues. The CDR3 is CASSKDRESYEQYF. The CDR3 nucleotides read TGTGCCAGTAGTAAGGACAGGGAATCCTACGAGCAGTACTTC. Combining the CDR3 with reference TRBV19 and TRBJ2-7 gives the whole variable domain DGGITQSPKYLFRKEGQNVTLSCEQNLNHDAMYWYRQDPGQGLRLIYYSQIVNDFQKGDIAEGYSVSREKKESFPLTVTSAQKNPTAFYLCASSKDRESYEQYFGPGTRLTVT.

As for this clonotype: The junction does not match germline at one end; this may be a read error. The chain has TRBV7-3 and TRBJ2-3; TRBD1 matches 8 bases. There are 15 residues in the CDR3. CDR1 and CDR2 from the germline V gene are SGHTA and FQGTGA. CDR3 sequence: CASSLDRATADTQCF. The DNA of the CDR3 is TGTGCCAGCAGCTTGGACAGGGCTACGGCAGATACGCAGTGTTTT.

The CDR3 DNA is TGCAGCGTTGAAGATCGAGGGGCGGTAGGTTTCGATGAGCAGTTCTTC. This codes for CSVEDRGAVGFDEQFF. V gene TRBV29-1 combines with J gene TRBJ2-7; D possibly uses TRBD1 or TRBD2 (5 bases each). With the DNA end fitting TRBJ2-1 better, the J assignment may be wrong. This CDR3 is built from 16 residues. Germline CDR1 and CDR2: SQVTM and ANQGSEA.

Of note for this clonotype: With a much larger clone just one base away, this may be a read error. The rearrangement links TRBV7-9 to TRBJ2-2; no clear D gene. This CDR3 contains 12 residues. In germline, CDR1 is SEHNR, CDR2 FQNEAQ (reference sequence). This CDR3 reads CAGSSPAGELFF. CDR3 in DNA: TGTGCCGGCAGCTCCCCGGCCGGGGAGCTGTTTTTT.

The chain employs TRBV29-1 and TRBJ2-1; 8 nucleotides agree with TRBD1. CDR1 is SQVTM and CDR2 is ANQGSEA in the germline V gene. The CDR3 is 15 residues long. The V and J ends lost 6 bases and 3 bases, in that order; junction bases with no gene match: 10. The CDR3, as DNA: TGCAGCGTCGGCCCCGGGACAGGAGACTACAATGAGCAGTTCTTC. This sequence encodes CSVGPGTGDYNEQFF.

V is TRBV7-2 and J is TRBJ2-2; no definite D call. This CDR3 is 19 amino acids long. Trimming cost V 2 bases and J 1 base, with 20 bases left between them. The germline V gene has CDR1 SGHTA and CDR2 FQGNSA. The chain's CDR3 is CASSLFSNPASRNTGELFF. Here the CDR3 DNA reads TGTGCCAGCAGCTTATTTTCCAACCCGGCCTCCAGGAACACCGGGGAGCTGTTTTTT.

CDR3 coding DNA: TGTGCCAGCAGCTTAGTAGGGGGGGAAGATTACGAGCAGTACTTC. Translation gives CASSLVGGEDYEQYF. The V and J genes are TRBV7-3 and TRBJ2-7; D possibly corresponds to TRBD2 (7 bases). Germline V gives CDR1 SGHTA, CDR2 FQGTGA. CDR3 size: 15 residues. Trimming took off 2 bases at V and 4 bases at J, with 15 bases between the two ends.

The chain recombines TRBV25-1 with TRBJ2-3, with a weak D call TRBD2 (5 bases). The CDR3 is 14 amino acids. Germline V gene sequence: CDR1 MGHDK, CDR2 SYGVNS. V was cut by 11 bases and J by 1 base, with 16 bases left in between. CDR3 nucleotide sequence: TGTGCCGGAGAGGGCTACCGTGGCACAGATACGCAGTATTTT. Its translation is CAGEGYRGTDTQYF.

The chain recombines TRBV5-1 with TRBJ2-3; tentative D call: TRBD1 (6 bases). CDR1 SGHRS and CDR2 YFSETQ come from the germline V gene. This CDR3 spans 12 amino acids. V was clipped by 5 bases and J by 3 bases, with 7 bases between them. This chain's CDR3 is CASRQGTDTQYF. The DNA of the CDR3 is TGCGCCAGCAGACAGGGTACAGATACGCAGTATTTT.

The chain links TRBV7-9 to TRBJ2-2; possible D gene TRBD2, 6 bases. CDR1 is SEHNR and CDR2 is FQNEAQ in the germline V gene (reference sequence). Deletions cut 5 bases from V and 9 bases from J, with 16 bases between. The CDR3 totals 14 residues. CDR3 amino acids: CASSNTGGLRELFF. The CDR3 DNA sequence: TGTGCCAGCAGCAACACAGGAGGGCTACGGGAGCTGTTTTTT.